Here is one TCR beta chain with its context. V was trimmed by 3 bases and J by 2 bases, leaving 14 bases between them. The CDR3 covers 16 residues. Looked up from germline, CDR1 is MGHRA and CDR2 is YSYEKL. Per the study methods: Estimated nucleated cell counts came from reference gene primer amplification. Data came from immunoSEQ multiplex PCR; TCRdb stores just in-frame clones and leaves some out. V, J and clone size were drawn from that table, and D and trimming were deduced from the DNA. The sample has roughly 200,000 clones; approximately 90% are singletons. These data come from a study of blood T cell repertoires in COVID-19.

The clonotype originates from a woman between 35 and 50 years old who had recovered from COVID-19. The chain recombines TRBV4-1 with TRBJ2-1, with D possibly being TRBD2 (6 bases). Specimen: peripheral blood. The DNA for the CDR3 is TGCGCCAGCAGCCAGGGGAGCGGAGGGACCTACAATGAGCAGTTCTTC. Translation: CASSQGSGGTYNEQFF.